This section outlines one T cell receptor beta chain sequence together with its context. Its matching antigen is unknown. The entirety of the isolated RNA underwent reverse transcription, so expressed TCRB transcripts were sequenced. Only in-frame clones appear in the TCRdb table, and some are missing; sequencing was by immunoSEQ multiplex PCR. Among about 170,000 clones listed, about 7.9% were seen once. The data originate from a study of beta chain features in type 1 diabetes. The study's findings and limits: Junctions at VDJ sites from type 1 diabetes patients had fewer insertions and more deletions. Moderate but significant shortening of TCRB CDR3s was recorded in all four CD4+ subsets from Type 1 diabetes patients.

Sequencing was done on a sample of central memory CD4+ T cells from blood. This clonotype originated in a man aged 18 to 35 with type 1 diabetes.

The CDR3 protein is CASSLRGATGELFF. In DNA form, the CDR3 reads TGTGCCAGCAGCTTACGGGGGGCGACCGGGGAGCTGTTTTTT. The chain couples TRBV5-4 to TRBJ2-2; weak D call: TRBD2 (7 bases). The germline CDR1 and CDR2 sequences are SGHNT and YYREEE (reference sequence). The V end was cut by 2 bases, the J end by 5 bases, with 10 bases between. The CDR3 has 14 residues. The full variable domain, its missing parts supplied by reference TRBV5-4 and TRBJ2-2, is ETGVTQSPTHLIKTRGQQVTLRCSSQSGHNTVSWYQQALGQGPQFIFQYYREEENGRGNFPPRFSGLQFPNYSSELNVNALELDDSALYLCASSLRGATGELFFGEGSRLTVL.